What follows is one T cell receptor beta chain and its context. Using immunoSEQ multiplex PCR, the repertoire was profiled, and TCRdb retains in-frame clones only, with some absent. The table includes around 500,000 clones, around nine tenths detected once. The entry originates in a study of blood T cell repertoires in COVID-19. Recruitment covered under 25 US areas and drew participants whose ages spanned 18 to 89 years. Cohort allocation depended upon clinical history that participants reported. The CDR3 is 13 amino acids. Trimming removed 5 bases at V and 5 bases at J, with 9 bases between. The V gene's germline CDR1 is LNHNV and CDR2 YYDKDF (reference sequence).

Sequencing was done on a sample of PBMCs or T cells enriched from blood (not recorded which). This chain uses TRBV15 with TRBJ2-2; tentatively, D is TRBD2 (6 bases). This receptor was taken from an older woman who had recovered from COVID-19. As DNA, the CDR3 is TGTGCCACCAGCGGAGGGGAGACCGGGGAGCTGTTTTTT. Protein sequence: CATSGGETGELFF.